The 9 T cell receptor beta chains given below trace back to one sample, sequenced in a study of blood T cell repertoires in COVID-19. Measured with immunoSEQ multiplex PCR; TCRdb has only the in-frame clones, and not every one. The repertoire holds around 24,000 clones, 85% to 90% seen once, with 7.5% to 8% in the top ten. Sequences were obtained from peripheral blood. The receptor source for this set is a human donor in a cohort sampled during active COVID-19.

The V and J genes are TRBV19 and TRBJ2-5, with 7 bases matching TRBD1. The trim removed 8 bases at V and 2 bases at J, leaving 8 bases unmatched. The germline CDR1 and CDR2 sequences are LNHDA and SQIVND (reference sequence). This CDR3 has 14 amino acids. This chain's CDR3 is CASAGDRDQETQYF. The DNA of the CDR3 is TGTGCCAGTGCCGGCGACAGGGATCAAGAGACCCAGTACTTC.

The CDR3 spells CASSRSGGAWNEQFF. CDR3 DNA sequence: TGTGCCAGCAGCAGAAGCGGGGGGGCTTGGAATGAGCAGTTCTTC. J is TRBJ2-1 and V is TRBV4-2; 10 nucleotides match TRBD2. Germline lookup yields CDR1 LGHNA and CDR2 YNFKEQ. V gave up 5 bases and J gave up 7 bases; unmatched junction bases: 8. This CDR3 is 15 amino acids long.

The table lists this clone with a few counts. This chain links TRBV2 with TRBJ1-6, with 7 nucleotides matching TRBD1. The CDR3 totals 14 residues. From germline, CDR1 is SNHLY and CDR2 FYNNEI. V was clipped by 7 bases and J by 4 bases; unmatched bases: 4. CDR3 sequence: CASTGTVYNSPLHF. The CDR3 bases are TGTGCCAGCACCGGGACAGTTTATAATTCACCCCTCCACTTT.

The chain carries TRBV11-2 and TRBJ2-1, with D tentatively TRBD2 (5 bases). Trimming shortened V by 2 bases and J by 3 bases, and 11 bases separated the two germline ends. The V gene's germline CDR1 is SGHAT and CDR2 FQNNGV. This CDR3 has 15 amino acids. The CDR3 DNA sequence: TGTGCCAGCAGCTTATCCCTAGCTGGCTACAATGAGCAGTTCTTC. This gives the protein CASSLSLAGYNEQFF.

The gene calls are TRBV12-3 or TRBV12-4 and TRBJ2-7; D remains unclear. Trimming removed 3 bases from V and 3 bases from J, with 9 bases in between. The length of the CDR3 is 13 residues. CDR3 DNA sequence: TGTGCCAGCAGTTTCGGTCCAAACTACGAGCAGTACTTC. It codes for CASSFGPNYEQYF.

Here the CDR3 DNA reads TGCGCCAGCAGCTTGGATCCAGGGGGTGGCTACACCTTC. Translation: CASSLDPGGGYTF. The chain employs TRBV5-1 and TRBJ1-2, with 7 positions matching TRBD1. CDR1 is SGHRS, CDR2 YFSETQ, per germline. Trimming cost V 0 bases and J 7 bases; bases outside gene matches: 3. The CDR3 is 13 amino acids. The whole variable domain, filled in from reference TRBV5-1 and TRBJ1-2, reads KAGVTQTPRYLIKTRGQQVTLSCSPISGHRSVSWYQQTPGQGLQFLFEYFSETQRNKGNFPGRFSGRQFSNSRSEMNVSTLELGDSALYLCASSLDPGGGYTFGSGTRLTVV.

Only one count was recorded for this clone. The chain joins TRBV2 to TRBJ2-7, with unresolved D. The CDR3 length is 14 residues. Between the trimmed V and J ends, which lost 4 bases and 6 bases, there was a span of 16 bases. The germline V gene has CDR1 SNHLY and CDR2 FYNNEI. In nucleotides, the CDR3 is TGTGCCAGCAGTGTGTATCCCCGTCAGGTCGAGCAGTACTTC. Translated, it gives CASSVYPRQVEQYF. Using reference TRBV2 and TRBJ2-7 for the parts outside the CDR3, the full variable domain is EPEVTQTPSHQVTQMGQEVILRCVPISNHLYFYWYRQILGQKVEFLVSFYNNEISEKSEIFDDQFSVERPDGSNFTLKIRSTKLEDSAMYFCASSVYPRQVEQYFGPGTRLTVT.

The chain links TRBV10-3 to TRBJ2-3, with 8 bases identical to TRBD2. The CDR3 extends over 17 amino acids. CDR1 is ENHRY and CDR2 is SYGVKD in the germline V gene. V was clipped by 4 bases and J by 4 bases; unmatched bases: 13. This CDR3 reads CAISGSRGRGESDTQYF. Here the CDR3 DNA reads TGTGCCATCAGTGGTTCCCGAGGGCGGGGGGAGTCAGATACGCAGTATTTT.

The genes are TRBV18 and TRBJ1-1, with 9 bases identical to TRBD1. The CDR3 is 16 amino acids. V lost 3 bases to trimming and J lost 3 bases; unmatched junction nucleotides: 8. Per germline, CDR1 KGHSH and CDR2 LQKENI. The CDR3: CASSPGTGLGDTEAFF. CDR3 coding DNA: TGTGCCAGCTCACCCGGGACAGGGCTGGGGGACACTGAAGCTTTCTTT.